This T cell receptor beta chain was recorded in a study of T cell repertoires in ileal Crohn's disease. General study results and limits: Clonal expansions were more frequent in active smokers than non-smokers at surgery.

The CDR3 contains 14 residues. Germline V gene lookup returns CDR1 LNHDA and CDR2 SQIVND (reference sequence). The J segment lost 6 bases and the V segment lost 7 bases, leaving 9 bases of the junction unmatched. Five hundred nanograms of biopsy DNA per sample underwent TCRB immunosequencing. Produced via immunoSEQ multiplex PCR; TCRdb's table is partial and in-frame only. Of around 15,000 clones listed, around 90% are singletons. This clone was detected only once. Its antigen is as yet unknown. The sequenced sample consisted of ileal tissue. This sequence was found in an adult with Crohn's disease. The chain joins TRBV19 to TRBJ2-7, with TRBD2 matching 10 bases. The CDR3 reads CASTSRPSGSEQYF. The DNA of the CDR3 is TGTGCCAGTACCAGTCGTCCTAGCGGGAGCGAGCAGTACTTC.